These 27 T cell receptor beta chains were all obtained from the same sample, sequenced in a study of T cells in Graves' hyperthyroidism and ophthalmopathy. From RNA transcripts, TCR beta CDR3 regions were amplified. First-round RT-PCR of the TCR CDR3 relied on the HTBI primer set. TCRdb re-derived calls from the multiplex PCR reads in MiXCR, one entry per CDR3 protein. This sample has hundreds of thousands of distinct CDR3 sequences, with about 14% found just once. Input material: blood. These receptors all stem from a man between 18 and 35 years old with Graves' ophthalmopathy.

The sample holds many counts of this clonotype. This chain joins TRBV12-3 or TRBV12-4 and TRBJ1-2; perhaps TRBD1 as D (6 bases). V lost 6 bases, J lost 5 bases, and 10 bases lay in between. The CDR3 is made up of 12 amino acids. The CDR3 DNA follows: TGTGCCAGCAGGATTCAGGGGTATGGCTACACCTTC. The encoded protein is CASRIQGYGYTF.

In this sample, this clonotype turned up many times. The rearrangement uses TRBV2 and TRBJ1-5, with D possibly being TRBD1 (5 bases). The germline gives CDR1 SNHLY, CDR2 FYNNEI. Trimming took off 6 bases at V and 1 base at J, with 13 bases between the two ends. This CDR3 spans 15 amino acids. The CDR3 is CASSPTPGSNQPQHF. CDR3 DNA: TGTGCCAGCAGCCCAACCCCAGGGAGCAATCAGCCCCAGCATTTT.

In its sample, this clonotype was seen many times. The CDR3 loop reads CATSLRLAMTDTQYF. In DNA, the CDR3 is TGTGCCACCAGCCTACGACTAGCGATGACAGATACGCAGTATTTT. This sequence joins TRBV15 and TRBJ2-3; 8 bases are a match to TRBD2. The CDR3 has 15 residues. V shed 5 bases and J 3 bases; nucleotides not matched to a gene: 7. Germline-derived CDR1 and CDR2 are LNHNV and YYDKDF (reference sequence).

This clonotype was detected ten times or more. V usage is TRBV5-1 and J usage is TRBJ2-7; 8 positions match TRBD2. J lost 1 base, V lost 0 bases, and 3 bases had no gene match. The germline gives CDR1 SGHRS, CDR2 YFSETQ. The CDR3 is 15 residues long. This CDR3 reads CASSLVTSGSYEQYF. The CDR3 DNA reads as TGCGCCAGCAGCTTGGTCACTAGCGGTTCCTACGAGCAGTACTTC.

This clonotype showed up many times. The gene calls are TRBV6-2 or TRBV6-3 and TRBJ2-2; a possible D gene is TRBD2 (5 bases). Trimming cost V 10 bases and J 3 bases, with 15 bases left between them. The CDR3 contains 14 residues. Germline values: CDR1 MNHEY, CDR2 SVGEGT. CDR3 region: CATLDYFDTGELFF. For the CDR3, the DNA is TGTGCCACCCTAGACTACTTTGACACCGGGGAGCTGTTTTTT.

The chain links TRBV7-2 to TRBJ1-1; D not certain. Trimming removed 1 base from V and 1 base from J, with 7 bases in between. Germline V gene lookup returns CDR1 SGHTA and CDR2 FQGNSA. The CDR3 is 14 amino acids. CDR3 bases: TGTGCCAGCAGCTTAGGGGGTACGAACACTGAAGCTTTCTTT. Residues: CASSLGGTNTEAFF.

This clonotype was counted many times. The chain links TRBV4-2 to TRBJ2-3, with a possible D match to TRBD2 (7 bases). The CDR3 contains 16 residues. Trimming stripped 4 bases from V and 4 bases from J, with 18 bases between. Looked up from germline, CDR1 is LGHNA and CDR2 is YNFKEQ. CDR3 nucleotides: TGTGCCAGCAGCCCCACAGGACTAGAGGGGGCAGATACGCAGTATTTT. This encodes CASSPTGLEGADTQYF.

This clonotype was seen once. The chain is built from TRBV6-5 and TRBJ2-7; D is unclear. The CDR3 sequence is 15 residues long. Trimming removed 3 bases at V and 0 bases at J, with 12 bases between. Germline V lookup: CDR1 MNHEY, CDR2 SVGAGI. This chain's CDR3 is CASSYSYGTSYEQYF. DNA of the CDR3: TGTGCCAGCAGTTATTCATATGGCACCTCCTACGAGCAGTACTTC.

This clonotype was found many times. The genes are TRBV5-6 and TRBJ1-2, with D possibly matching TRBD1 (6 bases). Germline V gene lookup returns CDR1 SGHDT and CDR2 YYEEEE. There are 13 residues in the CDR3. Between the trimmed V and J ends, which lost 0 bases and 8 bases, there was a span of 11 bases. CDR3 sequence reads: CASSLDRAGGYTF. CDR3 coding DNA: TGTGCCAGCAGCTTGGACAGGGCGGGAGGCTACACCTTC.

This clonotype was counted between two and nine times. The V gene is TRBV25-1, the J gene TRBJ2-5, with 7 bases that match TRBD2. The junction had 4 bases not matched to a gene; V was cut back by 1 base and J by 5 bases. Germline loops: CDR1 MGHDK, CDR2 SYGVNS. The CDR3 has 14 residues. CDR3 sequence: CASSEWEGIETQYF. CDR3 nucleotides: TGTGCCAGCAGTGAATGGGAGGGAATCGAGACCCAGTACTTC.

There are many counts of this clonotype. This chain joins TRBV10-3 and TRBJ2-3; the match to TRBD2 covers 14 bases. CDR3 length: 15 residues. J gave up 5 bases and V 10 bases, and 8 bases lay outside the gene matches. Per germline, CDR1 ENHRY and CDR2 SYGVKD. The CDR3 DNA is TGTGCCAGCGAGGGACTAGCGGGAGCGGGAGATACGCAGTATTTT. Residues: CASEGLAGAGDTQYF.

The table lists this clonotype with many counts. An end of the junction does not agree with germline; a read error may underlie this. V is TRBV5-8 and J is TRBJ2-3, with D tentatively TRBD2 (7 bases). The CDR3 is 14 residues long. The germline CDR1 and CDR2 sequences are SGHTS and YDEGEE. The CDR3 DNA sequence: TGTGCCAGCAGTTTGGGGGGGGGCGCAGATACGCAGTATTTT. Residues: CASSLGGGADTQYF.

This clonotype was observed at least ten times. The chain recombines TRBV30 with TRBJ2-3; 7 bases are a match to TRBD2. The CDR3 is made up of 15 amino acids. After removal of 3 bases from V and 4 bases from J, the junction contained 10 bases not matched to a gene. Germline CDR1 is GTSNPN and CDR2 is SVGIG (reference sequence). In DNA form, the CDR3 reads TGTGCCTGGAGGCCAATGGGGGGGTGGCCAGATACGCAGTATTTT. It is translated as CAWRPMGGWPDTQYF.

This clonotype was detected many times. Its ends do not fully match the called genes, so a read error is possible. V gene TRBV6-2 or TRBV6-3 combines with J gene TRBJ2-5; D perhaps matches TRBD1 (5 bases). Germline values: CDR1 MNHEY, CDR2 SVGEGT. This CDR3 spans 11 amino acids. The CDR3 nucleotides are TGCGCCAGCAGCTACAGGGAGACCCAGTACTTC. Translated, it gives CASSYRETQYF.

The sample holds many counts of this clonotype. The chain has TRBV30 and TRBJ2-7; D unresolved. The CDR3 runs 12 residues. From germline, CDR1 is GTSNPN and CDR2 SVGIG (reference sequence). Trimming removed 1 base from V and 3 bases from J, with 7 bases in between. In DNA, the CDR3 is TGTGCCTGGAGTGCCAGCAACTACGAGCAGTACTTC. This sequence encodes CAWSASNYEQYF.

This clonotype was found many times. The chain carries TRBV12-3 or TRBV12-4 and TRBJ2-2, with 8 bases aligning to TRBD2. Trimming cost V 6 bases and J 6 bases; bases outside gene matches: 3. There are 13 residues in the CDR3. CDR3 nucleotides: TGTGCCAGCAGACTGGGACTAGCCGGGGAGCTGTTTTTT. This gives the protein CASRLGLAGELFF.

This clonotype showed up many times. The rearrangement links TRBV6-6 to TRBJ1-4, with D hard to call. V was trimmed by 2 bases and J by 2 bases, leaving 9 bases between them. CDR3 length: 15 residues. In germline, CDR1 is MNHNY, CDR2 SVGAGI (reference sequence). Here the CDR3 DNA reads TGTGCCAGCAGTTACGCCGTGGGGACTAATGAAAAACTGTTTTTT. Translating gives CASSYAVGTNEKLFF.

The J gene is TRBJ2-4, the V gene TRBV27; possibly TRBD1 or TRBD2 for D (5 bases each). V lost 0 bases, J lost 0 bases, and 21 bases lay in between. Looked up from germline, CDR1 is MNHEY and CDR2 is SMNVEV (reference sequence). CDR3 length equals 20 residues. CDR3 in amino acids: CASSLSPQRRVGVAKNIQYF. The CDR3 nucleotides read TGTGCCAGCAGTTTATCCCCCCAGCGCAGAGTGGGGGTAGCCAAAAACATTCAGTACTTC.

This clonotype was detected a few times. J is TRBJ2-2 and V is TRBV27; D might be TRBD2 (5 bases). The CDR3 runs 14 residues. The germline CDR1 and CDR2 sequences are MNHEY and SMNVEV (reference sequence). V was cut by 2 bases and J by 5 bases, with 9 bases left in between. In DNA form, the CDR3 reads TGTGCCAGCAGTTTACATCGGGGAACCGGGGAGCTGTTTTTT. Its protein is CASSLHRGTGELFF.

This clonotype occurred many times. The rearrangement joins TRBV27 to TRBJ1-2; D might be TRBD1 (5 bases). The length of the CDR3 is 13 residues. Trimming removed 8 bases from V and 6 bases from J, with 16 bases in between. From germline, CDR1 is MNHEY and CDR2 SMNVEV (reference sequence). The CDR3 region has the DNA TGTGCCAGCGGGTATCAGGGTAGGGATGGCTACACCTTC. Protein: CASGYQGRDGYTF.

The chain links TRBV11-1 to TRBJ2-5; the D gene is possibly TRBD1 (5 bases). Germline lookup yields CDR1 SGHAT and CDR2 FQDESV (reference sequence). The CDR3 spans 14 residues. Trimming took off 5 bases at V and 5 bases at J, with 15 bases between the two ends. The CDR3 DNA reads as TGTGCCAGCAGCCACGGACAACCGGAGGAGACCCAGTACTTC. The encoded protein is CASSHGQPEETQYF.

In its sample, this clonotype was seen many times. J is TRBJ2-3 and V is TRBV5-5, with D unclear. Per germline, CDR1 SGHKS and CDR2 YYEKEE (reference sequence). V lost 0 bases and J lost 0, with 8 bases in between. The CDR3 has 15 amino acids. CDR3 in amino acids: CASSLEVTSTDTQYF. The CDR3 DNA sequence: TGTGCCAGCAGCTTGGAAGTCACCAGCACAGATACGCAGTATTTT.

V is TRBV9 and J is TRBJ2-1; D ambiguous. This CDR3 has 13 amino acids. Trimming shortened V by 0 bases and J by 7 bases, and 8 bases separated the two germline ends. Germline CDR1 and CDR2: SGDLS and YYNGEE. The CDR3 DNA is TGTGCCAGCAGCGTAGCGGCGCTTAATGAGCAGTTCTTC. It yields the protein CASSVAALNEQFF.

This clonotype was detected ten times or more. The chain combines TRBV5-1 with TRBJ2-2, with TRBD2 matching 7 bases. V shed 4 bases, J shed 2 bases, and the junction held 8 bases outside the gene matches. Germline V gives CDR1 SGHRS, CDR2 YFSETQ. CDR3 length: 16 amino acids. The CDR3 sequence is CASSPTGGGNTGELFF. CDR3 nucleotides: TGCGCCAGCAGCCCAACGGGAGGCGGAAACACCGGGGAGCTGTTTTTT.

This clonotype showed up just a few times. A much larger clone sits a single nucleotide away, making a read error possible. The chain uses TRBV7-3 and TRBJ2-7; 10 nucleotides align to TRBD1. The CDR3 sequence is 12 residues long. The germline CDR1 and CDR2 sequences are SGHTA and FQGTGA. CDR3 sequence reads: CARSRDRGEQYF. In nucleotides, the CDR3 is TGTGCCCGCAGCCGGGACAGGGGCGAGCAGTACTTC.

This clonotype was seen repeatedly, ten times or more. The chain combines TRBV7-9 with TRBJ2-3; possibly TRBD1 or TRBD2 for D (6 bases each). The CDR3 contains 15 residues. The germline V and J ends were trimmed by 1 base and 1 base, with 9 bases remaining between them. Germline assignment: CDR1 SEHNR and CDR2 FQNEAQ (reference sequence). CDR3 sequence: CASSLVGGRTDTQYF. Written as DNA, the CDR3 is TGTGCCAGCAGCTTAGTCGGGGGCCGCACAGATACGCAGTATTTT.

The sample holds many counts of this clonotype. The DNA of the CDR3 is TGTGCCAGCAGTGAAGGGACACAAGCTAACTATGGCTACACCTTC. Its protein product is CASSEGTQANYGYTF. This sequence joins TRBV6-1 and TRBJ1-2; D is perhaps TRBD1 (5 bases). Trimming removed 1 base at V and 0 bases at J, with 9 bases between. This CDR3 has 15 residues. The germline CDR1 and CDR2 sequences are MNHNS and SASEGT.